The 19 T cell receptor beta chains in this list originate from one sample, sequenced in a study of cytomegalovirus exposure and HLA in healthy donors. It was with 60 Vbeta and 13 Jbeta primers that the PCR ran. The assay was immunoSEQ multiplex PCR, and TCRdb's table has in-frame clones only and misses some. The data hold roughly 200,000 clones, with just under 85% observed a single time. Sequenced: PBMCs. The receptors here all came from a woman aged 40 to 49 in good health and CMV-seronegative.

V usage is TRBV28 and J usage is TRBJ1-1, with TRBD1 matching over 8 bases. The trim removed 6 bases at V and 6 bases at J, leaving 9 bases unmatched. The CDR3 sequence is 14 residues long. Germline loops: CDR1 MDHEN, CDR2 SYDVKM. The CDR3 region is CASSPPRGRSEAFF. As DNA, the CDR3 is TGTGCCAGCAGCCCTCCCAGGGGGCGGTCTGAAGCTTTCTTT.

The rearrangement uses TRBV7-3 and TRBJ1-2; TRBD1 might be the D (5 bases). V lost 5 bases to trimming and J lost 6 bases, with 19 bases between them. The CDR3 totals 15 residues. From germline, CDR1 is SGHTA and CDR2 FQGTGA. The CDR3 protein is CASSPQGYGFHGYTF. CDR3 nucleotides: TGTGCCAGCAGCCCCCAGGGTTACGGATTCCATGGCTACACCTTC.

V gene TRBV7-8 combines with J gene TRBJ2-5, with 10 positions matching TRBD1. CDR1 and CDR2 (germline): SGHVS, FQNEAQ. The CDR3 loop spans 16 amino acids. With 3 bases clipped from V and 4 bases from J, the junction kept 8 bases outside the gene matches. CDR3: CASSFLDRGPGETQYF. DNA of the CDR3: TGTGCCAGCAGCTTCCTAGACAGGGGGCCAGGAGAGACCCAGTACTTC.

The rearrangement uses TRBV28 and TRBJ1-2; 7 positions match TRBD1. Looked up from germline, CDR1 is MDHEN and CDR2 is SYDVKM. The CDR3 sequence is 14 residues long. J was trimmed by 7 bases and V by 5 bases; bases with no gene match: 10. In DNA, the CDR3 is TGTGCCAGCAGTCTCGGGGGCAGGGGGTTTGGCTACACCTTC. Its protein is CASSLGGRGFGYTF.

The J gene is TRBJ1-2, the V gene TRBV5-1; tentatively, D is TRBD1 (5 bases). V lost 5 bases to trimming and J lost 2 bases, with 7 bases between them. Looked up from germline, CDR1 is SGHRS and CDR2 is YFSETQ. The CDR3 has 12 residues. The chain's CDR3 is CASRGVNYGYTF. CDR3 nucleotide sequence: TGCGCCAGCAGAGGGGTAAACTATGGCTACACCTTC.

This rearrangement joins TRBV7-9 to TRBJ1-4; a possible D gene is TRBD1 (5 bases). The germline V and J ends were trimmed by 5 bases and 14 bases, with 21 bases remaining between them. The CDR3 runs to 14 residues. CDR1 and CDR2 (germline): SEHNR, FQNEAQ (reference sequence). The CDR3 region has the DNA TGTGCCAGCAGCGCCCCTCCGGGACTCCCGTTGCTGTTTTTT. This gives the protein CASSAPPGLPLLFF. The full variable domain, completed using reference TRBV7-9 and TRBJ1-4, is DTGVSQNPRHKITKRGQNVTFRCDPISEHNRLYWYRQTLGQGPEFLTYFQNEAQLEKSRLLSDRFSAERPKGSFSTLEIQRTEQGDSAMYLCASSAPPGLPLLFFGSGTQLSVL.

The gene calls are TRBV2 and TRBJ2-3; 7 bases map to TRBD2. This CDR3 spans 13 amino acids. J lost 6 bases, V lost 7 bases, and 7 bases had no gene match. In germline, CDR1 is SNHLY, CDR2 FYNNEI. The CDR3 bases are TGTGCCAGCATGAGCGGGGCTGTGGATACGCAGTATTTT. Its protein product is CASMSGAVDTQYF.

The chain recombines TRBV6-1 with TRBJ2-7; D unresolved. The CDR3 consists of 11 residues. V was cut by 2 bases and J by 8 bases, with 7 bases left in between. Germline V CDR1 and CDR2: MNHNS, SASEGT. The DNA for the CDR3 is TGTGCCAGCAGTGAAATTTGGCAGCAGTACTTC. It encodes CASSEIWQQYF.

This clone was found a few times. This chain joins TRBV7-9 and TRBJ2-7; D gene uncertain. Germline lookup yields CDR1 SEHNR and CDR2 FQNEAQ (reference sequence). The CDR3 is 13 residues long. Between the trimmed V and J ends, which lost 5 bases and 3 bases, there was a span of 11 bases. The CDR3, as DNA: TGTGCCAGCAGCCCTCGGGTAGGCTACGAGCAGTACTTC. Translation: CASSPRVGYEQYF.

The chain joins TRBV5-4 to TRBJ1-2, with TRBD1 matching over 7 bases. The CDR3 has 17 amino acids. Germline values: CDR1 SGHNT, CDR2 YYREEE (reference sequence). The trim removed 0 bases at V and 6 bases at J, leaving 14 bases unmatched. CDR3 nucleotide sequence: TGTGCCAGCAGCTTGGAGGGGGCCAACTATCAGTCTCATGGCTACACCTTC. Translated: CASSLEGANYQSHGYTF.

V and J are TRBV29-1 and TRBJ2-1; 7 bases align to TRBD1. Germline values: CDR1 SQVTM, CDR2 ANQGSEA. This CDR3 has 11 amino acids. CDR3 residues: CSSQGDNEQFF. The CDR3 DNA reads TGCAGTTCTCAGGGGGACAATGAGCAGTTCTTC.

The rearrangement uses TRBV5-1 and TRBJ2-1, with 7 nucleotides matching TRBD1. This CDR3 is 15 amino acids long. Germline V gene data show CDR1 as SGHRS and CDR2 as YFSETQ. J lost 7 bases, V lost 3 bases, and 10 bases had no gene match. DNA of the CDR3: TGCGCCAGCAGCTCCTGGACAGGTGGAAGGAATGAGCAGTTCTTC. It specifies CASSSWTGGRNEQFF.

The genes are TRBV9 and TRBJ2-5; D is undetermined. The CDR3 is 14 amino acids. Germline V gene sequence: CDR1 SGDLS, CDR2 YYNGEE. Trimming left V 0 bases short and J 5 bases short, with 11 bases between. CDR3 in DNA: TGTGCCAGCAGCGTAGATCCAAGTCGGGAGACCCAGTACTTC. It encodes CASSVDPSRETQYF.

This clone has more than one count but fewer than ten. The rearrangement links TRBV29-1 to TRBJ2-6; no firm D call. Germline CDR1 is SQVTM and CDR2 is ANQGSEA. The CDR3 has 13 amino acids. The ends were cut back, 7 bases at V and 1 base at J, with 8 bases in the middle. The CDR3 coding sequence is TGCAGCGCCGACTTTTCTGGGGCCAACGTCCTGACTTTC. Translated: CSADFSGANVLTF.

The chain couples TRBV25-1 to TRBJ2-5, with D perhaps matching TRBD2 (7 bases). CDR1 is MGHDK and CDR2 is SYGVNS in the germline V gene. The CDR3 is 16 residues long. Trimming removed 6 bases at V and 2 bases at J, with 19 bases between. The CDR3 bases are TGTGCCAGCAGCGCGGGGAGGGGGGGACCTCAAGAGACCCAGTACTTC. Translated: CASSAGRGGPQETQYF.

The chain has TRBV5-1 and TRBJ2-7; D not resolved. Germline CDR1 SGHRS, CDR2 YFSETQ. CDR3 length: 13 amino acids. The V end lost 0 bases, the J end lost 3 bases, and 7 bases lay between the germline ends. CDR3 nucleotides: TGCGCCAGCAGCTTGGTTAGTTACTACGAGCAGTACTTC. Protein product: CASSLVSYYEQYF.

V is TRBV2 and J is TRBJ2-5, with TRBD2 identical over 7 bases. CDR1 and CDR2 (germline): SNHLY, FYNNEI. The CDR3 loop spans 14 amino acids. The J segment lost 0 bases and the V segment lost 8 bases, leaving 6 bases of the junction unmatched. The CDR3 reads CASSKGGNQETQYF. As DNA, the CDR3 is TGTGCCAGCTCCAAGGGAGGGAACCAAGAGACCCAGTACTTC.

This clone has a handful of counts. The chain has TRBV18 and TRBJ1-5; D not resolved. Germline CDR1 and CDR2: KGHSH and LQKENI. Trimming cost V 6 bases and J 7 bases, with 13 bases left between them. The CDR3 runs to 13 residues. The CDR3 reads CASSPDWEQPQHF. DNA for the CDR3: TGTGCCAGCTCGCCTGACTGGGAGCAGCCCCAGCATTTT. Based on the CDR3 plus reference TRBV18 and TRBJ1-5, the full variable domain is NAGVMQNPRHLVRRRGQEARLRCSPMKGHSHVYWYRQLPEEGLKFMVYLQKENIIDESGMPKERFSAEFPKEGPSILRIQQVVRGDSAAYFCASSPDWEQPQHFGDGTRLSIL.

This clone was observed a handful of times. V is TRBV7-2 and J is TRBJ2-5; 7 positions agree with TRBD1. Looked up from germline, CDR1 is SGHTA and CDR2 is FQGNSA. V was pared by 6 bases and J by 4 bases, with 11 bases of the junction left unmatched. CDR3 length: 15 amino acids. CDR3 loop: CASSQGQNRGETQYF. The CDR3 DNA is TGTGCCAGCAGTCAGGGACAGAACAGGGGAGAGACCCAGTACTTC.